The 25 T cell receptor beta chains below come from one sample, sequenced in a study of early T cells in non-severe SARS-CoV-2 infection. One entry per CDR3 protein, called by TCRdb with MiXCR from the 5' RACE reads. The sample holds some 45,000 distinct CDR3 sequences, approximately 4.1% seen once. What was sequenced was whole blood. Source of these receptors: an adult who was a healthcare worker with PCR-confirmed SARS-CoV-2 infection or an uninfected control (not recorded which).

This clonotype was seen at least ten times. CDR3 region: CASSLIRGRTLHF. CDR3 in DNA: TGTGCCAGCAGCTTAATAAGGGGGCGGACCCTCCACTTT. J is TRBJ1-6 and V is TRBV7-8; the match to TRBD1 covers 7 bases. Per germline, CDR1 SGHVS and CDR2 FQNEAQ. The CDR3 consists of 13 residues. J gave up 14 bases and V 2 bases, and 6 bases lay outside the gene matches.

In this sample, this clonotype turned up many times. V and J are TRBV5-1 and TRBJ2-7; D assignment may be TRBD1 or TRBD2 (7 bases each). V lost 3 bases and J lost 5, with 15 bases in between. Germline V gives CDR1 SGHRS, CDR2 YFSETQ. CDR3 length equals 14 residues. This chain's CDR3 is CASSSTGRGNEQYF. For the CDR3, the DNA is TGCGCCAGCAGCTCGACAGGGAGGGGAAACGAGCAGTACTTC.

In its sample, this clonotype was seen many times. This sequence joins TRBV9 and TRBJ2-7, with 15 bases that match TRBD2. V lost 3 bases and J lost 4; bases outside the gene matches: 11. In germline, CDR1 is SGDLS, CDR2 YYNGEE. The CDR3 is 18 residues long. As DNA, the CDR3 is TGTGCCAGCAGCGGCGGACTAGCGGGAGGGCCAATCGGATACGAGCAGTACTTC. This translates into CASSGGLAGGPIGYEQYF.

CDR3 in amino acids: CASSTQGRSMNTEAFF. CDR3 nucleotides: TGTGCCAGCAGCACGCAGGGGAGATCCATGAACACTGAAGCTTTCTTT. The chain recombines TRBV7-3 with TRBJ1-1; D is possibly TRBD1 (6 bases). The CDR3 is 16 residues long. V was trimmed by 5 bases and J by 0 bases, leaving 16 bases between them. Looked up from germline, CDR1 is SGHTA and CDR2 is FQGTGA. Together with reference TRBV7-3 and TRBJ1-1, the CDR3 gives the full variable domain: GAGVSQTPSNKVTEKGKYVELRCDPISGHTALYWYRQSLGQGPEFLIYFQGTGAADDSGLPNDRFFAVRPEGSVSTLKIQRTERGDSAVYLCASSTQGRSMNTEAFFGQGTRLTVV.

This clonotype was detected ten times or more. The chain carries TRBV11-2 and TRBJ2-1; 8 bases fit TRBD1. In germline, CDR1 is SGHAT, CDR2 FQNNGV. The J segment lost 7 bases and the V segment lost 10 bases, leaving 9 bases of the junction unmatched. The CDR3 runs 13 residues. In DNA form, the CDR3 reads TGTGCCACAGGACAGGGCTTCGGGAATGAGCAGTTCTTC. This translates into CATGQGFGNEQFF.

In this sample, this clonotype turned up many times. The V gene is TRBV24-1, the J gene TRBJ1-5; 8 nucleotides match TRBD1. V was clipped by 4 bases and J by 4 bases; unmatched bases: 5. The length of the CDR3 is 15 residues. Looked up from germline, CDR1 is KGHDR and CDR2 is SFDVKD. In DNA, the CDR3 is TGTGCCACCAGTGACGTTACAGGGGGTAATCAGCCCCAGCATTTT. Its translation: CATSDVTGGNQPQHF.

At least ten counts were recorded for this clonotype. This sequence joins TRBV11-2 and TRBJ2-1, with 9 positions matching TRBD2. V was clipped by 0 bases and J by 9 bases; unmatched bases: 12. CDR3 length: 17 amino acids. Germline V gene sequence: CDR1 SGHAT, CDR2 FQNNGV. This chain's CDR3 is CASSLDLAGGPRGEQFF. As DNA, the CDR3 is TGTGCCAGCAGCTTAGATCTGGCGGGAGGGCCACGGGGTGAGCAGTTCTTC.

The CDR3 region is CATSDGGNQPQHF. Here the CDR3 DNA reads TGTGCCACCAGTGATGGGGGCAATCAGCCCCAGCATTTT. The chain couples TRBV24-1 to TRBJ1-5, with D uncertain. CDR1 and CDR2 from the germline V gene are KGHDR and SFDVKD. CDR3 length: 13 amino acids. V lost 3 bases, J lost 2 bases, and 4 bases lay in between.

V usage is TRBV18 and J usage is TRBJ2-1; TRBD1 is a possible D gene (5 bases). This CDR3 comprises 13 residues. Trimming removed 1 base at V and 9 bases at J, with 10 bases between. CDR1 KGHSH and CDR2 LQKENI come from the germline V gene. The CDR3 here is CASSPRPRVEQFF. For the CDR3, the DNA is TGTGCCAGCTCACCACGGCCCAGGGTTGAGCAGTTCTTC.

This clonotype was seen many times. The rearrangement joins TRBV7-2 to TRBJ2-7; 9 bases agree with TRBD2. This CDR3 is 17 amino acids long. V lost 4 bases, J lost 0 bases, and 10 bases stayed unmatched. Germline assignment: CDR1 SGHTA and CDR2 FQGNSA. CDR3 amino acids: CASSWMGLSGSSYEQYF. In nucleotides, the CDR3 is TGTGCCAGCAGCTGGATGGGACTTAGCGGGAGCTCCTACGAGCAGTACTTC.

This clonotype was detected many times. The chain links TRBV5-1 to TRBJ2-3; D may be TRBD1 (6 bases). Germline V gene lookup returns CDR1 SGHRS and CDR2 YFSETQ. Trimming shortened V by 5 bases and J by 1 base, and 11 bases separated the two germline ends. The CDR3 is made up of 14 amino acids. The CDR3 sequence: CASRTGHRTDTQYF. The CDR3 nucleotides are TGCGCCAGCAGGACGGGACACCGCACAGATACGCAGTATTTT. The whole variable domain, filled in from reference TRBV5-1 and TRBJ2-3, reads KAGVTQTPRYLIKTRGQQVTLSCSPISGHRSVSWYQQTPGQGLQFLFEYFSETQRNKGNFPGRFSGRQFSNSRSEMNVSTLELGDSALYLCASRTGHRTDTQYFGPGTRLTVL.

In its sample, this clonotype was seen many times. V is TRBV6-2 or TRBV6-3 and J is TRBJ2-3, with D possibly TRBD1 on 6 matching bases. Trimming removed 4 bases from V and 1 base from J, with 15 bases in between. The CDR3 runs 16 residues. The germline V gene has CDR1 MNHEY and CDR2 SVGEGT. The CDR3 sequence: CASSFTGTKGTDTQYF. CDR3 nucleotides: TGTGCCAGCAGTTTTACCGGGACAAAAGGCACAGATACGCAGTATTTT.

This clonotype showed up many times. The V call is TRBV7-2, the J call TRBJ2-2, with 8 nucleotides matching TRBD2. The CDR3 has 16 amino acids. After removal of 2 bases from V and 4 bases from J, the junction contained 6 bases not matched to a gene. Germline V gene lookup returns CDR1 SGHTA and CDR2 FQGNSA. The CDR3 reads CASSLFSGTLTGELFF. The CDR3 DNA reads TGTGCCAGCAGCTTATTTAGCGGGACACTCACCGGGGAGCTGTTTTTT.

The chain employs TRBV7-9 and TRBJ2-1; no firm D call. V lost 8 bases and J lost 1, with 15 bases in between. Per the germline V gene, CDR1 is SEHNR and CDR2 is FQNEAQ (reference sequence). The CDR3 contains 15 residues. The CDR3 protein is CASATPGISYNEQFF. The CDR3 DNA reads TGTGCCAGCGCCACCCCGGGTATTTCCTACAATGAGCAGTTCTTC.

The V and J genes are TRBV3-1 and TRBJ2-7; tentative D call: TRBD1 (5 bases). The V end was cut by 7 bases, the J end by 2 bases, with 9 bases between. Germline-derived CDR1 and CDR2 are LGHDT and YNNKEL (reference sequence). The CDR3 length is 12 residues. In DNA, the CDR3 is TGTGCCAGCACCTCGACAGCCTACGAGCAGTACTTC. This sequence encodes CASTSTAYEQYF.

This clonotype was recorded at least ten times. The rearrangement links TRBV6-1 to TRBJ2-3; 7 bases map to TRBD2. The CDR3 has 11 residues. The V segment lost 10 bases and the J segment 6 bases; nucleotides outside the gene matches: 4. Germline V CDR1 and CDR2: MNHNS, SASEGT. The CDR3, as DNA: TGTGCCACGCGGGGAGGGGATACGCAGTATTTT. Translating it yields CATRGGDTQYF.

Ten or more counts support this clonotype. The gene calls are TRBV7-3 and TRBJ2-2; TRBD1 agrees at 8 bases. From germline, CDR1 is SGHTA and CDR2 FQGTGA. The CDR3 length is 16 residues. Unmatched junction bases numbered 8, after V lost 5 bases and J lost 3 bases. The CDR3 nucleotides read TGTGCCAGCAGCCCATATGGACAGGGAGACACCGGGGAGCTGTTTTTT. This translates into CASSPYGQGDTGELFF.

In its sample, this clonotype was seen many times. The chain employs TRBV29-1 and TRBJ1-1; D is unresolved. CDR1 SQVTM and CDR2 ANQGSEA come from the germline V gene. V lost 3 bases and J lost 11, with 13 bases in between. CDR3 length equals 11 residues. CDR3 residues: CSVEPGSVAFF. The CDR3 nucleotides are TGCAGCGTTGAGCCGGGTTCTGTGGCTTTCTTT.

This clonotype has just a few counts. This sequence joins TRBV6-2 or TRBV6-3 and TRBJ2-2; D may be TRBD1 (6 bases). The germline gives CDR1 MNHEY, CDR2 SVGEGT. The V and J ends lost 4 bases and 2 bases respectively, with 14 bases between them. The CDR3 has 16 residues. CDR3 nucleotide sequence: TGTGCCAGCAGTTTAGTCGGGACAAGAAACACCGGGGAGCTGTTTTTT. Translating it yields CASSLVGTRNTGELFF.

This clonotype was detected ten times or more. The rearrangement uses TRBV10-3 and TRBJ2-3; 7 bases are shared with TRBD2. With V trimmed by 10 bases and J by 2 bases, 6 bases remained unmatched. There are 13 residues in the CDR3. CDR1 ENHRY and CDR2 SYGVKD come from the germline V gene. CDR3 loop: CATSGTPTDTQYF. CDR3 in DNA: TGTGCCACCAGCGGGACCCCCACAGATACGCAGTATTTT.

This clonotype came up many times. The chain has TRBV19 and TRBJ1-2, with a possible D match to TRBD1 (5 bases). Germline V gives CDR1 LNHDA, CDR2 SQIVND (reference sequence). Trimming cost V 5 bases and J 4 bases, with 14 bases left between them. The length of the CDR3 is 14 residues. CDR3 coding DNA: TGTGCCAGTAGTCCCTCCCGGGGCCTCTATGGCTACACCTTC. Amino acids: CASSPSRGLYGYTF. The full variable domain, completed using reference TRBV19 and TRBJ1-2, is DGGITQSPKYLFRKEGQNVTLSCEQNLNHDAMYWYRQDPGQGLRLIYYSQIVNDFQKGDIAEGYSVSREKKESFPLTVTSAQKNPTAFYLCASSPSRGLYGYTFGSGTRLTVV.

This clonotype was seen many times. The V and J genes are TRBV27 and TRBJ1-6; no clear D. Germline V gives CDR1 MNHEY, CDR2 SMNVEV (reference sequence). V was trimmed by 4 bases and J by 3 bases, leaving 4 bases between them. CDR3 length equals 13 residues. CDR3 bases: TGTGCCAGCAGTTACAGCTATAATTCACCCCTCCACTTT. This sequence encodes CASSYSYNSPLHF.

This clonotype appeared many times. The chain employs TRBV24-1 and TRBJ2-2; 8 bases are shared with TRBD1. V shed 4 bases and J 7 bases; nucleotides not matched to a gene: 7. Germline loops: CDR1 KGHDR, CDR2 SFDVKD. The CDR3 has 15 amino acids. CDR3 bases: TGTGCCACCAGTGACCCCGGACAGGGAGTCGGGGAGCTGTTTTTT. Its protein product is CATSDPGQGVGELFF.

This clonotype was detected many times. This sequence joins TRBV24-1 and TRBJ2-2; TRBD1 agrees at 9 bases. V lost 4 bases and J lost 1; bases outside the gene matches: 3. CDR1 is KGHDR and CDR2 is SFDVKD in the germline V gene. The CDR3 has 16 amino acids. The CDR3 region is CATSEPGQGNTGELFF. In DNA, the CDR3 is TGTGCCACCAGTGAACCGGGACAGGGGAACACCGGGGAGCTGTTTTTT.

V is TRBV3-1 and J is TRBJ2-3, with D unresolved. Germline V CDR1 and CDR2: LGHDT, YNNKEL (reference sequence). Trimming cost V 4 bases and J 5 bases, with 10 bases left between them. The CDR3 covers 13 residues. CDR3 amino acids: CASSPIGQDTQYF. The CDR3 region has the DNA TGTGCCAGCAGCCCCATTGGGCAAGATACGCAGTATTTT.